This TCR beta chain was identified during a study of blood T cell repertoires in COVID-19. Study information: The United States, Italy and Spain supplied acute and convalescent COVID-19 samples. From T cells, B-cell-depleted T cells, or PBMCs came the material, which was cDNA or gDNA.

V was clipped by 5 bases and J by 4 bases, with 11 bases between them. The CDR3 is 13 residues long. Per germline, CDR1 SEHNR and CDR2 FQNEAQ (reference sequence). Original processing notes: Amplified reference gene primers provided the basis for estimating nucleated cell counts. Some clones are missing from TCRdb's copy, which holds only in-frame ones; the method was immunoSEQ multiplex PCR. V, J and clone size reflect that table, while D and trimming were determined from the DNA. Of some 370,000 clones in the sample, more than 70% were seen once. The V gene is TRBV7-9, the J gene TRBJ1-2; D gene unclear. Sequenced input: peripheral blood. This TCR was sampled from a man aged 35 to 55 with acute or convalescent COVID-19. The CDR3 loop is CASSPHTGYGYTF. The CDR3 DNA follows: TGTGCCAGCAGCCCACATACGGGCTATGGCTACACCTTC.